The sequence of this T cell receptor (beta chain) was determined in a study of blood T cells in healthy people across ages. Together with a sample-barcoded 5' primer, a J-beta primer mix was included in a second PCR lasting 7 to 11 cycles. Using its own MiXCR run on the 5' RACE reads, TCRdb lists one record per CDR3 protein. The table records about 1,500,000 distinct CDR3 sequences, 28% of them present only once. The sequenced material came from blood. The sequence was obtained from a woman between 25 and 40 years old in good health.

The CDR3 protein is CASRSGTGRTGYTF. CDR3 in DNA: TGTGCCAGCAGATCCGGGACAGGGCGTACGGGCTACACCTTC. The chain couples TRBV12-3 or TRBV12-4 to TRBJ1-2; 9 nucleotides match TRBD1. The CDR3 length is 14 residues. J was trimmed by 8 bases and V by 6 bases; bases with no gene match: 10.